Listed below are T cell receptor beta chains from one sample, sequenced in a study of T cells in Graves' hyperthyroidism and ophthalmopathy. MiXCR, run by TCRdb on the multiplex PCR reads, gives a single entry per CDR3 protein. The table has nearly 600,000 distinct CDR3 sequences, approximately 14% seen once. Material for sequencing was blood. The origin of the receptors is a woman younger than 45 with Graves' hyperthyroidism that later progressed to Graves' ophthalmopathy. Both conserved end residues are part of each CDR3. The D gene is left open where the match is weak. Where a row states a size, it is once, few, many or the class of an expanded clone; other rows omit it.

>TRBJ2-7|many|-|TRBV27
TGTGCCAGCAGCCGGCGGGGCGGGACCTACGAGCAGTACTTC
CASSRRGGTYEQYF
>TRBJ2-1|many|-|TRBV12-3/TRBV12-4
TGTGCCAGCAGTTTAGTTGGCAGGGACAATGAGCAGTTCTTC
CASSLVGRDNEQFF
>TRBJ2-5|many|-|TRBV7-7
TGTGCTAGCAGCTTACGGCCAGAAGAGACCCAGTACTTC
CASSLRPEETQYF
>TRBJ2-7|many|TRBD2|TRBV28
TGTGCCAGCAGAACTAGCGGGGAAAACGAGCAGTACTTC
CASRTSGENEQYF
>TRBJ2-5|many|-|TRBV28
TGTGCCAGCAGTTCGGCCCCGCAGCGGCCCACGGCGGAGACCCAGTACTTC
CASSSAPQRPTAETQYF
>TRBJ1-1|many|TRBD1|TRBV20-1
TGCAGTGCTAGAGACCTGGACAGGGGGTTCAGTGGTGAAGCTTTCTTT
CSARDLDRGFSGEAFF
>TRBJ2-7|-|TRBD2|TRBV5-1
TGCGCCAGCAGCTTGGCTCAGGGTAGCGGGAGCCAGCAGTACTTC
CASSLAQGSGSQQYF
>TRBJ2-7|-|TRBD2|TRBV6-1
TGTGCCAGCAGTAGGGGACTAGCGGGAGAAGGAGAGCAGTACTTC
CASSRGLAGEGEQYF
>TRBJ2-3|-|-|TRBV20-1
TGCAGTGCGCGCCAAGCAGATACGCAGTATTTT
CSARQADTQYF
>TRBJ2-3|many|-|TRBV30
TGTGCCTGGAGTTTGCCCCGACACCGCACAGATACGCAGTATTTT
CAWSLPRHRTDTQYF
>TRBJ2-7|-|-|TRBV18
TGTGCCAGCTCACCAGGGGCGTTCTACGAGCAGTACTTC
CASSPGAFYEQYF
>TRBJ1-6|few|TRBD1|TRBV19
TGTGCTAGCAGTAGGGGCAGGGGGCGCGAGAATTCACCCCTCCACTTT
CASSRGRGRENSPLHF
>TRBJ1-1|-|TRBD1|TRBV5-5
TGTGCCAGCAGTCGACAGGGGGGCGCCGTGGCTGAAGCTTTCTTT
CASSRQGGAVAEAFF
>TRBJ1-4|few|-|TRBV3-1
TGTGCCAGCAGCCAAGGGACAGCTTGGGGGGATGAAAAACTGTTTTTT
CASSQGTAWGDEKLFF
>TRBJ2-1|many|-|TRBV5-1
TGCGCCAGCAGCTTGCTGGGAGGACCCCAGGAGCAGTTCTTC
CASSLLGGPQEQFF
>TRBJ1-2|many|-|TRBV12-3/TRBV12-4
TGTGCCAGCAGTTTCAAGGGCAGAGGGTGGGGAAGATACTATGGCTACACCTTC
CASSFKGRGWGRYYGYTF
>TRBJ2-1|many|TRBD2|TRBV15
TGTGCCACCAGCAGAGACCCCTTAGCGGGAGGGCTTGTCGGCTCCTACAATGAGCAGTTCTTC
CATSRDPLAGGLVGSYNEQFF
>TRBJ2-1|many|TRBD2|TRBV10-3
TGTGCCATCAGTGAGAGGTTAGCGGGAGGTTACAATGAGCAGTTCTTC
CAISERLAGGYNEQFF
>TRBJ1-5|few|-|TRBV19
TGTGCCAGTAGTAACCTACAGGGTTCAAGCAATCAGCCCCAGCATTTT
CASSNLQGSSNQPQHF
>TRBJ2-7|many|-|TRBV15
TGTGCCACCAGCAACCCAGCCGACCGAGAGCAGTACTTC
CATSNPADREQYF
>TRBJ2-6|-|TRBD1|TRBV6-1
TGTGCCAGCACCCCGAGCTGGACAGGGCTTGGGGCCAACGTCCTGACTTTC
CASTPSWTGLGANVLTF
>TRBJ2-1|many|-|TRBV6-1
TGTGCCAGCAGTCGTGACTGGTACAATGAGCAGTTCTTC
CASSRDWYNEQFF
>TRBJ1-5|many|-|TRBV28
TGTGCCAGCAGTTTAACCTTTGGCGGAGGGAGCAATCAGCCCCAGCATTTT
CASSLTFGGGSNQPQHF
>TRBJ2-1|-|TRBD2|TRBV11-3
TGTGCCAGCAGCTCGTTCCTTAGCGGGAGGGATGAGCAGTTCTTC
CASSSFLSGRDEQFF
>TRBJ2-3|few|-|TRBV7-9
TGTGCCAGCAGCCTAGTGTATAGGGACACAGATACGCAGTATTTT
CASSLVYRDTDTQYF
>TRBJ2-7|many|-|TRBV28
TGTGCCACCTGGGGATACGAGCAGTACTTC
CATWGYEQYF
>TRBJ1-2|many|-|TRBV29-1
TGCAGCGTTTTCGGAGTGGGGGGCACCTATGGCTACACCTTC
CSVFGVGGTYGYTF
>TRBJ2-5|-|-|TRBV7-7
TGTGCTAGCAGCTTCGGAGGGGGCGAATATGAGACCCAGTACTTC
CASSFGGGEYETQYF
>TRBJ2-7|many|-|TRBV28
TGTGCCAGCAGTTTAGAATTGACATCGAGCTCCTACGAGCAGTACTTC
CASSLELTSSSYEQYF
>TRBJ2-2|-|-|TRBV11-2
TGTGCCAGCAGCTTAGGGGGGCGGGAGATCATGTGGAGAACCGGGGAGCTGTTTTTT
CASSLGGREIMWRTGELFF
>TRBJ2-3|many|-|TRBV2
TGTGCCAGCACTCCCGGTTCCCAGCGTGCCACAGATACGCAGTATTTT
CASTPGSQRATDTQYF
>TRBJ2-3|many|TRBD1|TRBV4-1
TGCGCCAGCAGCTTCCGGGACAGAGACACAGATACGCAGTATTTT
CASSFRDRDTDTQYF
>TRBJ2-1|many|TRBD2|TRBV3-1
TGTGCCAGCAGCTATAGCGGGAGTAACAATGAGCAGTTCTTC
CASSYSGSNNEQFF
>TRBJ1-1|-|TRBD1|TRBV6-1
TGTGCCAGCAGTAGACAGGGGGCAGCTGAAGCTTTCTTT
CASSRQGAAEAFF
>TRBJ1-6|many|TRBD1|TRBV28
TGTGCCAGCGGACGGACAGGGGTCGGGACCTATAATTCACCCCTCCACTTT
CASGRTGVGTYNSPLHF
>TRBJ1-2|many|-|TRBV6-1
TGTGCTTCGGGGGAGGGCGGTGGCTACACCTTC
CASGEGGGYTF
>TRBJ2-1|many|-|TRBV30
TGTGCCTGGATCCCCCGTCCGAGCTCCTACAATGAGCAGTTCTTC
CAWIPRPSSYNEQFF
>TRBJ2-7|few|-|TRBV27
TGTGCCAGCAGTCCCTACCCCCCGACGGGTGAGCAGTACTTC
CASSPYPPTGEQYF
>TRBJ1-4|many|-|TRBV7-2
TGTGCCAGCAGCCCCCCGGGCAGGGCTGGGGAAAAACTGTTTTTT
CASSPPGRAGEKLFF
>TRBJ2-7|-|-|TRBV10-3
TGTGCCTATGGGGAGGAGAACTACGAGCAGTACTTC
CAYGEENYEQYF
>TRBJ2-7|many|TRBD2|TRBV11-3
TGTGCCAGCAGCCCCCCGGGACTAGCGGTTTACTACGAGCAGTACTTC
CASSPPGLAVYYEQYF
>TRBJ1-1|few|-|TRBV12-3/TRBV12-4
TGTGCCAGCAGTTACCAGGACACCATGCGGTGGGCTTTCTTT
CASSYQDTMRWAFF
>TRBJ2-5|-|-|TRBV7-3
TGTGCCAGCAGCTTAACGGGGGCGAGTCCGGCGGGAGAAGAGACCCAGTACTTC
CASSLTGASPAGEETQYF
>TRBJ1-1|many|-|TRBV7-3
TGTGCCAGCAAAGAGGGGCCGAACACTGAAGCTTTCTTT
CASKEGPNTEAFF
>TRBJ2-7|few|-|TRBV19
TGTGCCAGTAGTGGATGGTCGTCGTCCTACGAGCAGTACTTC
CASSGWSSSYEQYF
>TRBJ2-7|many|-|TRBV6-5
TGTGCCAGCAGTTACTCCCCGCGGATCCTGGGCGAGCAGTACTTC
CASSYSPRILGEQYF